This TCR beta chain originates from a study of T cell repertoires in cytomegalovirus infection. Study-wide context: Peptides in the study included HLA-C-restricted and HLA-B-restricted CMV epitopes. Signatures in public TCR beta sequences pointed to both CMV infection and matching HLA type.

Each CDR3 protein is one row after TCRdb ran MiXCR on the reads. The table has around 900,000 distinct CDR3 sequences, approximately 31% seen once. Points from the study as a whole: Totalled public TCR beta family frequency picked out people who carried CMV plus the relevant HLA.

In the case of this clonotype: What it recognizes is unknown.

This CDR3 has 20 amino acids. J lost 1 base, V lost 5 bases, and 17 bases had no gene match. CDR1 SGHRS and CDR2 YFSETQ come from the germline V gene. J is TRBJ2-1 and V is TRBV5-1; 11 nucleotides match TRBD2. This sequence originates from a human donor in good health (CMV status not recorded). Some clones in this sample may be carry-over from other donors' samples. The sample here was cultured CD8+ T cells from PBMCs, taken from culture after CMV antigen stimulation. This chain's CDR3 is CASSPPLAGGSYGSYNEQFF. In DNA form, the CDR3 reads TGCGCCAGCAGTCCACCCCTAGCGGGGGGTAGCTATGGTTCCTACAATGAGCAGTTCTTC.